This T cell receptor (beta chain) was retrieved from a study of T cell responses to AZD1222 COVID-19 vaccine. The CDR3 runs to 17 residues. Between the trimmed V and J ends, which lost 2 bases and 1 base, there was a span of 17 bases. Germline CDR1 reads SGHTS; CDR2 reads YDEGEE. The protocol was immunoSEQ multiplex PCR, while the TCRdb copy is restricted to in-frame clones and leaves out a portion. This table has 100,000 or so clones, roughly 88% appearing once. The receptor was derived from an adult in good health. The sample consisted of peripheral blood, taken on day 0 of AZD1222 vaccination. V is TRBV5-8 and J is TRBJ2-3; D is possibly TRBD1 or TRBD2 (7 bases each). Here the CDR3 reads CASSFRIRGGGTDTQYF. CDR3 coding DNA: TGTGCCAGCAGCTTTCGGATCAGGGGGGGTGGCACAGATACGCAGTATTTT.